This T cell receptor beta chain was retrieved from a study of blood T cell repertoires in COVID-19. Whole-study context: The samples span acute and convalescent COVID-19 from the United States, Italy and Spain.

Clones were sequenced by immunoSEQ multiplex PCR, and TCRdb holds only the in-frame ones, with some missing. The data show roughly 100,000 clones, 88% seen once. This CDR3 comprises 14 residues. V lost 0 bases and J 2 bases, leaving 9 bases between the germline ends. Germline CDR1 reads SGHDT; CDR2 reads YYEEEE. The genes are TRBV5-6 and TRBJ2-7; D may be TRBD1 (5 bases). This clonotype was sampled from a human donor in a cohort sampled during active COVID-19. Material: peripheral blood. CDR3 sequence: CASSLVRTPYEQYF. The CDR3 DNA sequence: TGTGCCAGCAGCTTGGTCCGGACACCCTACGAGCAGTACTTC.